This TCR beta chain emerged from a study of neoadjuvant anti-PD-1 for oral cavity cancer. Study overall: Most patients had three to four biweekly doses of 3 mg/kg nivolumab before resection. Non-progressing patients received a fourth nivolumab dose near day 43, then surgery on days 50-56.

Clones were read by immunoSEQ multiplex PCR, and TCRdb kept only the in-frame ones, dropping some. The repertoire holds about 14,000 clones, just under 75% seen once, with under 3.5% in the top ten. Noted time point: after neoadjuvant nivolumab, at surgical resection. The length of the CDR3 is 19 residues. The germline V gene has CDR1 MDHEN and CDR2 SYDVKM. The germline V and J ends were trimmed by 4 bases and 6 bases, with 30 bases remaining between them. Source: PBMCs, taken after nivolumab (anti-PD-1) treatment. V usage is TRBV28 and J usage is TRBJ1-1; maybe TRBD1 (6 bases). This receptor was obtained from a person aged 40 to 85 with oral cavity squamous cell carcinoma. CDR3 in DNA: TGTGCCAGCAGTTCCTCAGGGGCCATACTTACTTACGGGTTGGCTGAAGCTTTCTTT. Its translation: CASSSSGAILTYGLAEAFF.